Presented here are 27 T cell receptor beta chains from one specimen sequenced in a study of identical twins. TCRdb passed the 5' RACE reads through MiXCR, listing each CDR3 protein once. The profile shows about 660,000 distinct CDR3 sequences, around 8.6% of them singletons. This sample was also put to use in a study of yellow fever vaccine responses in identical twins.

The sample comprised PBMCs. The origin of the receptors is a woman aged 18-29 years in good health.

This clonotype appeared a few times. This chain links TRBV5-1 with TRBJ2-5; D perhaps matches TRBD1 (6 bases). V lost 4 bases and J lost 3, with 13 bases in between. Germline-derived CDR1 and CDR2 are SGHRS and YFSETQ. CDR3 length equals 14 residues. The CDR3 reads CASSLFGGKETQYF. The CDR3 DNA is TGCGCCAGCAGCCTCTTTGGGGGCAAAGAGACCCAGTACTTC.

CDR3 bases: TGTGCCAGCAGCGGACACAGGGGCCCGAATGAAAAACTGTTTTTT. Its translation: CASSGHRGPNEKLFF. The rearrangement links TRBV9 to TRBJ1-4; TRBD1 matches 7 bases. The J segment lost 5 bases and the V segment lost 3 bases, leaving 7 bases of the junction unmatched. The CDR3 spans 15 residues. Germline loops: CDR1 SGDLS, CDR2 YYNGEE.

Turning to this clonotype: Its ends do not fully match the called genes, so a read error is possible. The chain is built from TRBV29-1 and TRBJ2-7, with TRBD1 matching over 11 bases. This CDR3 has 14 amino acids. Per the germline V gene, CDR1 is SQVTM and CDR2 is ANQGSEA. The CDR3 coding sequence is TGCAGCGCTGAACCCGGGACAGGGGGAGACGAGCAGTACTTC. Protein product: CSAEPGTGGDEQYF.

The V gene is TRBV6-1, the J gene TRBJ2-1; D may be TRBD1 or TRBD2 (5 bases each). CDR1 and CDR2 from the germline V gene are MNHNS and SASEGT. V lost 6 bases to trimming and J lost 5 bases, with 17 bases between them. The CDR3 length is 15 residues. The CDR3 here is CASRHLGERDNEQFF. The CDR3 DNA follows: TGTGCCAGCAGACACCTAGGGGAGCGTGACAATGAGCAGTTCTTC.

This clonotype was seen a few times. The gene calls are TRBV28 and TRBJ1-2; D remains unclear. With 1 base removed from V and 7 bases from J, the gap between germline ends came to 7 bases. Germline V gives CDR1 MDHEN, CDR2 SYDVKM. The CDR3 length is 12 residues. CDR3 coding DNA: TGTGCCAGCAGTTTATCACCCGGTGGCTACACCTTC. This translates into CASSLSPGGYTF.

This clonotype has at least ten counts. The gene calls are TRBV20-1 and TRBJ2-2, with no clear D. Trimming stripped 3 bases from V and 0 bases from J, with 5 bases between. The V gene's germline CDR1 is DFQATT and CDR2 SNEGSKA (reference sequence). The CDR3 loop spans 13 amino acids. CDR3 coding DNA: TGCAGTGCTAGCGGCGCGAACACCGGGGAGCTGTTTTTT. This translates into CSASGANTGELFF.

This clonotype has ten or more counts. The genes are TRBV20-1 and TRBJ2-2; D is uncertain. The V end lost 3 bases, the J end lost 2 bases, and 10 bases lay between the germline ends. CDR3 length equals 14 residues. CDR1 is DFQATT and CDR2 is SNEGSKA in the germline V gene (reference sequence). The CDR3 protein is CSASSVSNTGELFF. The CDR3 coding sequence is TGCAGTGCTAGTTCAGTCTCCAACACCGGGGAGCTGTTTTTT.

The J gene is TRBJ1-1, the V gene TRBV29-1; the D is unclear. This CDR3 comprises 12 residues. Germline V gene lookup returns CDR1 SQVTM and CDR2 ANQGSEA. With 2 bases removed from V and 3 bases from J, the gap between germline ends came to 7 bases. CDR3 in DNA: TGCAGCGTTGAACAGGTGGACACTGAAGCTTTCTTT. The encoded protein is CSVEQVDTEAFF.

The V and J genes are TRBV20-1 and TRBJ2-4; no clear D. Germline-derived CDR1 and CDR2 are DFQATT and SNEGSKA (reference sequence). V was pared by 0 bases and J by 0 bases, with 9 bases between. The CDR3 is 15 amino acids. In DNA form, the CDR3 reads TGCAGTGCTAGAGATCGGACGTTAGCCAAAAACATTCAGTACTTC. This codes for CSARDRTLAKNIQYF.

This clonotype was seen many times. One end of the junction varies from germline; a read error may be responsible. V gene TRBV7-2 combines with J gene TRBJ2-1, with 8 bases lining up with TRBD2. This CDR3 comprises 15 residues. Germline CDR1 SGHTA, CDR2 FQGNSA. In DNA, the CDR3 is TGTGCCAGCAGCATAGCGGGGCAACCATACAATGAGCAGTTCTTC. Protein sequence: CASSIAGQPYNEQFF.

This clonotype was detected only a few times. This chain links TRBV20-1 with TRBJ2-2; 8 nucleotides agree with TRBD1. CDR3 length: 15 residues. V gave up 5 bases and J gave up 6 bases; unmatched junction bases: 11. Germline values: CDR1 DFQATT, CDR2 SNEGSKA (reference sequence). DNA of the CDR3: TGCAGTGCTGGCTCGACAGGGGCCTCAGCCGGGGAGCTGTTTTTT. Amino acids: CSAGSTGASAGELFF.

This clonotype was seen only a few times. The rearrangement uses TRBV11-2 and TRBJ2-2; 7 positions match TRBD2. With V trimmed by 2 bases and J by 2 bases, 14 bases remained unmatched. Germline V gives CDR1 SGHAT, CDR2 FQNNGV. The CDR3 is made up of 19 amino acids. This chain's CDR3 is CASSLNKLGLAANTGELFF. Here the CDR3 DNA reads TGTGCCAGCAGCTTAAACAAGCTAGGGCTAGCGGCAAACACCGGGGAGCTGTTTTTT.

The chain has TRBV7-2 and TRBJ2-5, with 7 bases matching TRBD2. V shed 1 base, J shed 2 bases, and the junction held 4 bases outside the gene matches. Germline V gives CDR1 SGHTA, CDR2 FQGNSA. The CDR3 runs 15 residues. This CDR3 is CASSLDGGRQETQYF. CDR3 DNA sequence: TGTGCCAGCAGCTTAGACGGGGGGAGGCAAGAGACCCAGTACTTC.

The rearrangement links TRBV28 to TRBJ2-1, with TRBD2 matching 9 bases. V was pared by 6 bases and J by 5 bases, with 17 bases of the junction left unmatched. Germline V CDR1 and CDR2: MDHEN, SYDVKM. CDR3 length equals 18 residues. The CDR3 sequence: CASSPNYVGLARNNEQFF. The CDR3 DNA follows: TGTGCCAGCAGCCCTAATTACGTCGGACTAGCGAGAAACAATGAGCAGTTCTTC.

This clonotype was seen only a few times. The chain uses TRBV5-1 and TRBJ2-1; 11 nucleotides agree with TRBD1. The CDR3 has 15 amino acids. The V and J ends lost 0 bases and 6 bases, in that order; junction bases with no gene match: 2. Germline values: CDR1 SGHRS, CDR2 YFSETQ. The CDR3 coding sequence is TGCGCCAGCAGCTTGGACGGGACAGGGGGCAATGAGCAGTTCTTC. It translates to CASSLDGTGGNEQFF.

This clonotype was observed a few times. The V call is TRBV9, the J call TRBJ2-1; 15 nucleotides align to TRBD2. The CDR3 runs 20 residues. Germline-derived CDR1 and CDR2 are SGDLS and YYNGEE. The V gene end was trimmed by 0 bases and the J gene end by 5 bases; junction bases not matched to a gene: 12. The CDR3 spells CASSVGGLAGGPYNHNEQFF. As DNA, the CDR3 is TGTGCCAGCAGCGTAGGTGGACTAGCGGGAGGGCCTTATAACCACAATGAGCAGTTCTTC.

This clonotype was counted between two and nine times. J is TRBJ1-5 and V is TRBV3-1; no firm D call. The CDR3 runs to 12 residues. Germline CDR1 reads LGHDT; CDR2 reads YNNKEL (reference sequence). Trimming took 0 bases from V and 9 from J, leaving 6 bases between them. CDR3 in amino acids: CASSQEGGPQHF. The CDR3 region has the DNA TGTGCCAGCAGCCAAGAGGGAGGGCCCCAGCATTTT.

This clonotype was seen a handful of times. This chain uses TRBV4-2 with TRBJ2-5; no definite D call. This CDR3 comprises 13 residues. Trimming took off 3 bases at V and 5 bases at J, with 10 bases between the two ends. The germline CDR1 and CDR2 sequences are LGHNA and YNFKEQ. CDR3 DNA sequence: TGTGCCAGCAGCCAGGATCACGGGGAGACCCAGTACTTC. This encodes CASSQDHGETQYF.

The CDR3 bases are TGTGCCAGCAGCACCGACAGGGGCGGCTCTGAAGATACGCAGTATTTT. Residues: CASSTDRGGSEDTQYF. The chain combines TRBV7-6 with TRBJ2-3, with 8 bases lining up with TRBD1. The J segment lost 5 bases and the V segment lost 5 bases, leaving 12 bases of the junction unmatched. The CDR3 has 16 amino acids. Germline CDR1 is SGHVS and CDR2 is FNYEAQ.

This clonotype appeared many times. The DNA for the CDR3 is TGCAGTGCAGGGGATCCTGATCGGTCCTACAATGAGCAGTTCTTC. The encoded protein is CSAGDPDRSYNEQFF. The chain employs TRBV20-1 and TRBJ2-1; TRBD1 is a possible D gene (5 bases). The CDR3 spans 15 residues. V lost 6 bases and J lost 1, with 16 bases in between. The germline CDR1 and CDR2 sequences are DFQATT and SNEGSKA (reference sequence).

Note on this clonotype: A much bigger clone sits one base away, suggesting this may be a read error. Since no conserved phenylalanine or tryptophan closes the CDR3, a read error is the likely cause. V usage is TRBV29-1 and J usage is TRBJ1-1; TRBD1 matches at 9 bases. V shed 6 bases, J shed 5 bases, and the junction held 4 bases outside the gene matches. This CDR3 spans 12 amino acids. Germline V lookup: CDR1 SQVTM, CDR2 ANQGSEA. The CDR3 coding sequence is TGCAGCGTGAACGGACAGGGGACTGAAGCTTTCCTT. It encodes CSVNGQGTEAFL.

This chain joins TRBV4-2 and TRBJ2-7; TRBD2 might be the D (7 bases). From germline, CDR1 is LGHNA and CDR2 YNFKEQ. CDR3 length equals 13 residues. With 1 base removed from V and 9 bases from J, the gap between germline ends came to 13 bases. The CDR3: CASSQVHRGAQYF. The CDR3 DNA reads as TGTGCCAGCAGCCAAGTCCACCGGGGGGCGCAGTACTTC.

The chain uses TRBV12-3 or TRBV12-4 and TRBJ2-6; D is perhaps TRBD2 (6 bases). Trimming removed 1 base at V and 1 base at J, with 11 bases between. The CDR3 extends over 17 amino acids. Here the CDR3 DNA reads TGTGCCAGCAGTTTAGGGGGAGGTCGGTCTGGGGCCAACGTCCTGACTTTC. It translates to CASSLGGGRSGANVLTF.

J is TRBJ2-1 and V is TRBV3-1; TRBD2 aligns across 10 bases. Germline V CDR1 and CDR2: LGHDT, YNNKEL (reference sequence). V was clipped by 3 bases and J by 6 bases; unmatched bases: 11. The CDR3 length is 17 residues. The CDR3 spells CASSHLLGLAGANEQFF. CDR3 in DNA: TGTGCCAGCAGCCACCTCCTCGGTCTAGCGGGGGCCAATGAGCAGTTCTTC.

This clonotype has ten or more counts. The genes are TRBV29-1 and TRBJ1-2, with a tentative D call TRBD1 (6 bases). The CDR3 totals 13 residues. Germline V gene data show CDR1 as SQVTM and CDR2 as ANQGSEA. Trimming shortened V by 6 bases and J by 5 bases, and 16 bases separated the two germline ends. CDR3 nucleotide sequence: TGCAGCGTCCCCATCGGGGGCAGTTATGGCTACACCTTC. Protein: CSVPIGGSYGYTF.

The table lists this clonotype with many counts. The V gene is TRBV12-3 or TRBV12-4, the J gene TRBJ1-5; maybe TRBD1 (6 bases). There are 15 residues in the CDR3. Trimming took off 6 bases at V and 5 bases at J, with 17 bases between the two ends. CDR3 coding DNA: TGTGCCAGCAGAAAACAGGGACTTGTGGATCAGCCCCAGCATTTT. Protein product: CASRKQGLVDQPQHF.

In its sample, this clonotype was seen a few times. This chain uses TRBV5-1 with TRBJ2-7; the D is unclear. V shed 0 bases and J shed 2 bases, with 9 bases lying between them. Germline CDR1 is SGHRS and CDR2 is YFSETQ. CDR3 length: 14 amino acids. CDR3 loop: CASSLERNPYEQYF. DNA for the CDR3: TGCGCCAGCAGCTTGGAGCGAAACCCCTACGAGCAGTACTTC.